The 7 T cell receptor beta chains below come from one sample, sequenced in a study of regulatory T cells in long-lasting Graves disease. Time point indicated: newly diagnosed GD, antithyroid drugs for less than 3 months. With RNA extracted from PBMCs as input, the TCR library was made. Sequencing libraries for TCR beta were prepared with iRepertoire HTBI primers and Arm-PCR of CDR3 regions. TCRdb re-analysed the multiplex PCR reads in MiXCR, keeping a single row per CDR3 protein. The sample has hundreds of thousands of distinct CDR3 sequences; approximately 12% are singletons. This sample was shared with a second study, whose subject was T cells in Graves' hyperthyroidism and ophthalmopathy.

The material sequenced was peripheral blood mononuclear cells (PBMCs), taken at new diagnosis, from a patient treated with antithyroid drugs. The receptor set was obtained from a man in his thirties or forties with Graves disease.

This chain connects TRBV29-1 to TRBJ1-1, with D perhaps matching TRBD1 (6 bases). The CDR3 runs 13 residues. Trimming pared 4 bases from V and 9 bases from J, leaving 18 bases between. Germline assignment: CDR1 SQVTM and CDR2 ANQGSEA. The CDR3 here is CSVVRGAAPQAFF. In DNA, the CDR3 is TGCAGCGTTGTGCGGGGGGCCGCGCCCCAAGCTTTCTTT.

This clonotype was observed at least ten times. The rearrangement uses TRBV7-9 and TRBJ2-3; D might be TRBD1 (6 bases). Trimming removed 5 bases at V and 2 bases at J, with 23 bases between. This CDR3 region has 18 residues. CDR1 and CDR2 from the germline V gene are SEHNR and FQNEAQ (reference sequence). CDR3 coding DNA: TGTGCCAGCAGCCCCGCAACCGTTGGACAGCGATCCACAGATACGCAGTATTTT. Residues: CASSPATVGQRSTDTQYF.

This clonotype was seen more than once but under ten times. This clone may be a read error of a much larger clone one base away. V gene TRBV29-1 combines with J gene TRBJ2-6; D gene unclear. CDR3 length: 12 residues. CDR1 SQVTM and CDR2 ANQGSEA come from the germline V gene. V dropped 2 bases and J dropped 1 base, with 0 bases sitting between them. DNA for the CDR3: TGCAGCGTTGAATCTGGGGCCAACGTCCTGACTTTC. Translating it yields CSVESGANVLTF.

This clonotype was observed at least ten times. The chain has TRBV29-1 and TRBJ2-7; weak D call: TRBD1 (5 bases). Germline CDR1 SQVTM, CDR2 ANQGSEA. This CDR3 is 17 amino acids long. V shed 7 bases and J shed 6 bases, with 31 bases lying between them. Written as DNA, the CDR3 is TGCAGCGCCCGGCCCACTGGGCAGTCTGGGAAGGGGTCCGAGCAGTACTTC. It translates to CSARPTGQSGKGSEQYF.

CDR3 DNA: TGTGCCAGCTCTCACAGGGAGGGGGGGATCTACGAGCAGTACTTC. The encoded protein is CASSHREGGIYEQYF. This chain joins TRBV18 and TRBJ2-7; weak D call: TRBD2 (7 bases). The CDR3 loop spans 15 amino acids. CDR1 KGHSH and CDR2 LQKENI come from the germline V gene. Trimming pared 6 bases from V and 3 bases from J, leaving 18 bases between.

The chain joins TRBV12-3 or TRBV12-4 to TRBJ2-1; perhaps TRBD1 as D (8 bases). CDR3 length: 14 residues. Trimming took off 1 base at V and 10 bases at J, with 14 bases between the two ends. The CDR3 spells CASSLVDREGEQFF. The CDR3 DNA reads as TGTGCCAGCAGTTTAGTGGACAGGGAGGGCGAGCAGTTCTTC.

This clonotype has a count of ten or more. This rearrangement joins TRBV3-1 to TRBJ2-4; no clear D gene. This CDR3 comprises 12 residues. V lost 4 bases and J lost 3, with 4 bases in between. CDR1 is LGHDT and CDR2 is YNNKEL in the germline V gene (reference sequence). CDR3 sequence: CASSRGKNIQYF. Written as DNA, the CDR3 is TGTGCCAGCAGCCGAGGCAAAAACATTCAGTACTTC.